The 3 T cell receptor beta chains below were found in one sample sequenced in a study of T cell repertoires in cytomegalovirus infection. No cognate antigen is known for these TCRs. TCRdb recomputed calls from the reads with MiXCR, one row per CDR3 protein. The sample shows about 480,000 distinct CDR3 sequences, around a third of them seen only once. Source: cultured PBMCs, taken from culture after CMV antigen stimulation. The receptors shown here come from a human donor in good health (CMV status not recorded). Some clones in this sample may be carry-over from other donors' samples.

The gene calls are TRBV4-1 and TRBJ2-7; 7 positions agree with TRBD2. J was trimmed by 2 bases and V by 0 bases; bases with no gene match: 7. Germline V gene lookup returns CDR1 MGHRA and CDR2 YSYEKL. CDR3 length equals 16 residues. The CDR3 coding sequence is TGCGCCAGCAGCCAAGATTGGGGAGGGTCCCCCTACGAGCAGTACTTC. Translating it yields CASSQDWGGSPYEQYF.

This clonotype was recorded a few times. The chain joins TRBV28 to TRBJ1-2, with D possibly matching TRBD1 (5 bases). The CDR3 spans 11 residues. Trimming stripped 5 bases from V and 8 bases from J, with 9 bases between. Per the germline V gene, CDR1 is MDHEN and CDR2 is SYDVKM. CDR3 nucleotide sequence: TGTGCCAGCAGTGGGGGTGTAGGCTACACCTTC. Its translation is CASSGGVGYTF.

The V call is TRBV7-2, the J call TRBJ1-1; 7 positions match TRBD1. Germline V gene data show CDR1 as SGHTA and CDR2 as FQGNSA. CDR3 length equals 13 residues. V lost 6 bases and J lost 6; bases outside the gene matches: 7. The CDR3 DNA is TGTGCCAGCAGGAGGACAGGCAGCGCTGAAGCTTTCTTT. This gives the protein CASRRTGSAEAFF. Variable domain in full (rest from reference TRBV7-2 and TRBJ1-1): GAGVSQSPSNKVTEKGKDVELRCDPISGHTALYWYRQSLGQGLEFLIYFQGNSAPDKSGLPSDRFSAERTGGSVSTLTIQRTQQEDSAVYLCASRRTGSAEAFFGQGTRLTVV.